These T cell receptor beta chains were read from a single sample in a study of cytomegalovirus exposure and HLA in healthy donors. The table came from immunoSEQ multiplex PCR; TCRdb's copy has only in-frame clones and leaves some out. This table holds some 250,000 clones, 82% found once. The sequencing sample was made of PBMCs. These receptors all stem from a woman aged 40 to 49 in good health and CMV-seropositive. Each CDR3 is given with its conserved first and last residue. A D gene is named only where the DNA matches it firmly. The size of a clone is reported for some rows only, either as once, few or many, or as a class for expanded clones.

j_call clone_size d_call v_call cdr3_nt cdr3_aa
TRBJ2-3 NA NA TRBV19 TGTGCCAGCAGTCTGCGCGGGGGCCAGATAGGAACAGATACGCAGTATTTT CASSLRGGQIGTDTQYF
TRBJ2-1 NA TRBD2 TRBV4-1 TGCGCCAGCAGCCAAGTTAGGGTGGTGGGACTAGCGGGGTTCAATGAGCAGTTCTTC CASSQVRVVGLAGFNEQFF
TRBJ2-7 NA NA TRBV4-2 TGTGCCAGCAGCCACGGCAGACAGTACGAGCAGTACTTC CASSHGRQYEQYF
TRBJ1-1 once TRBD1 TRBV13 TGTGCCAGCAGCTCCGACAGGGGGCCTACTGAAGCTTTCTTT CASSSDRGPTEAFF
TRBJ2-4 NA NA TRBV2 TGTGCCAGCGACCGACACCACCTAGCCAAAAACATTCAGTACTTC CASDRHHLAKNIQYF
TRBJ1-6 NA NA TRBV19 TGTGCCAGTAAGGAAGGGGCTGGGCATTCACCCCTCCACTTT CASKEGAGHSPLHF
TRBJ1-4 NA NA TRBV27 TGTGCCAGCAGTTTATCCGTTAATGAAAAACTGTTTTTT CASSLSVNEKLFF
TRBJ2-7 NA NA TRBV4-1 TGCGCCAGCAGCCAAGTCCTCTCCGGGACAAACACCTACGAGCAGTACTTC CASSQVLSGTNTYEQYF
TRBJ1-2 NA NA TRBV28 TGTGCCAGCAGGTCGTCGACTGAGAGCTACACCTTC CASRSSTESYTF
TRBJ2-1 NA TRBD2 TRBV4-3 TGCGCCAGCAGCCACCTAAATGGTCTAGCGGGGGCCGATGAGCAGTTCTTC CASSHLNGLAGADEQFF
TRBJ1-6 NA TRBD1 TRBV2 TGTGCCAGCACCGGACAGGGGAATTCACCCCTCCACTTT CASTGQGNSPLHF
TRBJ1-1 NA TRBD1 TRBV19 TGTGCCAGTAGTATTGGACAGGGAACTTTGAACACTGAAGCTTTCTTT CASSIGQGTLNTEAFF
TRBJ2-3 NA TRBD2 TRBV5-1 TGCGCCAGCAGCTCGGAGGGGACTAGCTCAGATACGCAGTATTTT CASSSEGTSSDTQYF
TRBJ1-2 NA TRBD1 TRBV9 TGTGCCAGCAGCGCGACAGGGACTGGCTACACCTTC CASSATGTGYTF
TRBJ1-1 NA TRBD1 TRBV15 TGTGCCACCAGCAGAGGGGACAGGGGGGACACTGAAGCTTTCTTT CATSRGDRGDTEAFF
TRBJ2-7 once TRBD1 TRBV12-5 TGTGCTAGTGGTTTGGTACAGGGACAGGGGGCCCACGAGCAGTACTTC CASGLVQGQGAHEQYF
TRBJ1-6 few TRBD1 TRBV6-1 TGTGCCAGCAGTGATCCCGGACAGGGGGCAAGTTCACCCCTCCACTTT CASSDPGQGASSPLHF
TRBJ2-7 NA NA TRBV5-6 TGTGCCAGCAGCCTCCAAGGGGGGGGCTACGAGCAGTACTTC CASSLQGGGYEQYF
TRBJ2-3 NA NA TRBV9 TGTGCCAGCAGCGGGAAGGCAGGGCTGGATACGCAGTATTTT CASSGKAGLDTQYF
TRBJ2-7 NA NA TRBV7-2 TGTGCCAGCAGGAAGAGGGACACGGTTCGCGAGCAGTACTTC CASRKRDTVREQYF
TRBJ1-4 NA NA TRBV5-5 TGTGCCAGCAGCTTGGGGCACCCTGATGAAAAACTGTTTTTT CASSLGHPDEKLFF